This T cell receptor (beta chain) was retrieved from a study of vaccination and CD4 T cells after COVID-19. Looking at the study overall: Samples after vaccination came a median approximately 70 days past dose two, ranging 14 to 241. The stimulus for the cells was overlapping spike peptides derived from SARS-CoV-2, HCoV-NL63, HCoV-OC43 and HCoV-229E.

The sample's treatment: approximately nine-day PBMC culture with coronavirus spike peptide pools or control peptides (ViraFEST assay). For this clonotype: The antigen remains unidentified.

The CDR3 is 14 amino acids. Germline V CDR1 and CDR2: SNHLY, FYNNEI. V shed 2 bases and J 9 bases; nucleotides not matched to a gene: 9. Study-level results: Median counts of SARS-CoV-2-reactive clonotypes increased from 21 to 38; this difference was not significant.

The Oncomine TCR Beta short-read assay sequenced DNA from cultured CD4+ T cells. Using its own MiXCR run on the PCR reads, TCRdb lists one record per CDR3 protein. Among 11,000 or so distinct CDR3 sequences listed, roughly 64% were seen once. The sequencing input was CD4+ T cells from blood, cultured in vitro. The sequence was obtained from a human donor who had recovered from COVID-19. The chain is built from TRBV2 and TRBJ2-5; TRBD2 aligns across 7 bases. The CDR3, as DNA: TGTGCCAGCAGTGAACTTACGACTGGGGGGGCCCAGTACTTC. Protein sequence: CASSELTTGGAQYF.